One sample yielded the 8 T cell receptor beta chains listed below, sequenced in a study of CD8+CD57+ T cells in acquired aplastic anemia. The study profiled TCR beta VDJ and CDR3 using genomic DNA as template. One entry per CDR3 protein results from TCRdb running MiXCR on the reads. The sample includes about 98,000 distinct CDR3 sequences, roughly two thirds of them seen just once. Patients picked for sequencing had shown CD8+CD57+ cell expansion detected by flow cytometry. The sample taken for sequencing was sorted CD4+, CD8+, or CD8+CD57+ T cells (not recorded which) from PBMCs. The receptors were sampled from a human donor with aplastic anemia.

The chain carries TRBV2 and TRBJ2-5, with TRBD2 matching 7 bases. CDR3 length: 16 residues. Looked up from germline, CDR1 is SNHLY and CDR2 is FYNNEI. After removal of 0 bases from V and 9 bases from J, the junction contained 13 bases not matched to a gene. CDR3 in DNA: TGTGCCAGCAGTGAAGCGAGGGCTAGCGGAGGAATGGCCCAGTACTTC. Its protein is CASSEARASGGMAQYF.

Here the CDR3 DNA reads TGTGCCAGCTCCCAGGCAGGCAATCAGCCCCAGCATTTT. Residues: CASSQAGNQPQHF. The chain carries TRBV6-1 and TRBJ1-5; D remains ambiguous. CDR3 length: 13 amino acids. Per the germline V gene, CDR1 is MNHNS and CDR2 is SASEGT. V was trimmed by 8 bases and J by 2 bases, leaving 10 bases between them.

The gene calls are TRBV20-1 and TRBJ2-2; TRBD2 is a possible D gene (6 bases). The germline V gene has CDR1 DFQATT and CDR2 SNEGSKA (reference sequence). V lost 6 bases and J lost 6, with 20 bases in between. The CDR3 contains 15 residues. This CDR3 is CSASGSQVRPGELFF. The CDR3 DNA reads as TGCAGTGCCTCCGGGAGTCAAGTTCGCCCCGGGGAGCTGTTTTTT.

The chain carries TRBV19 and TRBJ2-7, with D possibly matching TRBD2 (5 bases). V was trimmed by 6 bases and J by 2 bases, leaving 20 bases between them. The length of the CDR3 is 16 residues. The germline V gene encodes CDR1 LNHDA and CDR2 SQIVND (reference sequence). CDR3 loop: CASSQGLRLLTYEQYF. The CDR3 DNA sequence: TGTGCCAGTAGCCAAGGACTGCGCCTACTTACCTACGAGCAGTACTTC.

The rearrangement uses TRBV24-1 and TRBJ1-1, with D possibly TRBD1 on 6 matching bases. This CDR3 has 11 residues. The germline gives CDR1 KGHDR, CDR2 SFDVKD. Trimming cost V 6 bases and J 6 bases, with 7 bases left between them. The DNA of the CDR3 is TGTGCCACCAGTTACAGGGCTGAAGCTTTCTTT. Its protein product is CATSYRAEAFF.

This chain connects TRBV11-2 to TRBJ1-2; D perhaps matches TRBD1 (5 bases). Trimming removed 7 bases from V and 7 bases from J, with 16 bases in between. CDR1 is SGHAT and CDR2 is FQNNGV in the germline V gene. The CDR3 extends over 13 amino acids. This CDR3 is CASIDVGAGGYTF. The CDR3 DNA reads TGTGCCAGCATCGATGTAGGGGCTGGTGGCTACACCTTC.

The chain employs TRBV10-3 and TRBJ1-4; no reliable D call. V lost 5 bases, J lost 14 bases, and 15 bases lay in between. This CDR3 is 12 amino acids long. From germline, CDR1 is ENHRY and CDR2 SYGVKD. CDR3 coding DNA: TGTGCCATCAGTTCAGAGCGGGTAGAGCTGTTTTTT. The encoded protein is CAISSERVELFF.

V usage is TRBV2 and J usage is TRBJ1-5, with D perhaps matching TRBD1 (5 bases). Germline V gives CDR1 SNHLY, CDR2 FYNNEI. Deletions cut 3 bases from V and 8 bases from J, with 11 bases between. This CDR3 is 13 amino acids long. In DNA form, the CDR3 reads TGTGCCAGCAGTGACAGGGTGGGGAAGCCCCAGCATTTT. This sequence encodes CASSDRVGKPQHF.